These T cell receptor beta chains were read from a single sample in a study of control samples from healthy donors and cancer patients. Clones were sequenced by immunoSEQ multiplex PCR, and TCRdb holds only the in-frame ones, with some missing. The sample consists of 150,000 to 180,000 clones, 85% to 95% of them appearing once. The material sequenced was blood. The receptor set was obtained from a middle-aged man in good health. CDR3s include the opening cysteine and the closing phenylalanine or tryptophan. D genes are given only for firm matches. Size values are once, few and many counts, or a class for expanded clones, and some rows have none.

cdr3_nt: TGTGCCAGCAGTGGACTCGGGCCTAGCGGGGGGCATGAGCAGTTCTTC; cdr3_aa: CASSGLGPSGGHEQFF; j_call: TRBJ2-1; clone_size: NA; v_call: TRBV25-1; d_call: TRBD2
cdr3_nt: TGTGCCAGCTCACTGACACAGGGAATCCAAGAGACCCAGTACTTC; cdr3_aa: CASSLTQGIQETQYF; j_call: TRBJ2-5; clone_size: NA; v_call: TRBV18; d_call: NA
cdr3_nt: TGTGCCACCAGCGGGTACAGTGCGAGCTCTGGAAACACCATATATTTT; cdr3_aa: CATSGYSASSGNTIYF; j_call: TRBJ1-3; clone_size: NA; v_call: TRBV15; d_call: NA
cdr3_nt: TGTGCCATCAGTGAGTCGACGGCCGCAGGGCCCCTCCACTTT; cdr3_aa: CAISESTAAGPLHF; j_call: TRBJ1-6; clone_size: NA; v_call: TRBV10-3; d_call: NA
cdr3_nt: TGTGCCAGCAGCTCAGCTTCCCAAGATCCAATGTCGTATTTT; cdr3_aa: CASSSASQDPMSYF; j_call: TRBJ2-3; clone_size: NA; v_call: TRBV5-4; d_call: NA
cdr3_nt: TGTGCCAGCAGCTTAGGGGGGGCAGGGGGGAGGGAGCAGTACTTC; cdr3_aa: CASSLGGAGGREQYF; j_call: TRBJ2-7; clone_size: NA; v_call: TRBV7-2; d_call: NA
cdr3_nt: TGTGCCAGCAGCCGACACGGACGGTTGAATGAAAAACTGTTTTTT; cdr3_aa: CASSRHGRLNEKLFF; j_call: TRBJ1-4; clone_size: NA; v_call: TRBV6-5; d_call: NA
cdr3_nt: TGTGCCAGCACTCGGGTTAAGAACACCGGGGAGCTGTTTTTT; cdr3_aa: CASTRVKNTGELFF; j_call: TRBJ2-2; clone_size: NA; v_call: TRBV11-2; d_call: NA
cdr3_nt: TGTGCCAGCAGCTTTAGTGTGCAGACTGAAGCTTTCTTT; cdr3_aa: CASSFSVQTEAFF; j_call: TRBJ1-1; clone_size: NA; v_call: TRBV7-8; d_call: NA
cdr3_nt: TGTGCCAGCAGTACCTCCTCTTCACCCCTCCACTTT; cdr3_aa: CASSTSSSPLHF; j_call: TRBJ1-6; clone_size: NA; v_call: TRBV5-6; d_call: NA
cdr3_nt: TGTGCCAGCAGCTTAGGCGGGGGAAGCAATCAGCCCCAGCATTTT; cdr3_aa: CASSLGGGSNQPQHF; j_call: TRBJ1-5; clone_size: NA; v_call: TRBV7-9; d_call: NA
cdr3_nt: TGTGCCAGCAGTTTAGCTCACTATGGCTACACCTTC; cdr3_aa: CASSLAHYGYTF; j_call: TRBJ1-2; clone_size: NA; v_call: TRBV12-3/TRBV12-4; d_call: NA
cdr3_nt: TGCAGCGTTGAAGAGGACAGGGCCAAAAACATTCAGTACTTC; cdr3_aa: CSVEEDRAKNIQYF; j_call: TRBJ2-4; clone_size: NA; v_call: TRBV29-1; d_call: TRBD1
cdr3_nt: TGTGCCAGCAACTCCCGGACAGGGGATGGCTACACCTTC; cdr3_aa: CASNSRTGDGYTF; j_call: TRBJ1-2; clone_size: NA; v_call: TRBV7-2; d_call: TRBD1
cdr3_nt: TGTGCCAGTAGTCCGCGGGACAGGTCGTACGAGCAGTACTTC; cdr3_aa: CASSPRDRSYEQYF; j_call: TRBJ2-7; clone_size: NA; v_call: TRBV19; d_call: TRBD1
cdr3_nt: TGTGCCAGTACCGGGACAGGGTGGAGTCAGCCCCAGCATTTT; cdr3_aa: CASTGTGWSQPQHF; j_call: TRBJ1-5; clone_size: NA; v_call: TRBV19; d_call: TRBD1
cdr3_nt: TGTGCCAGCAGCCTAGGGGATGAAGGTCAGCCCCAGCATTTT; cdr3_aa: CASSLGDEGQPQHF; j_call: TRBJ1-5; clone_size: NA; v_call: TRBV5-8; d_call: NA
cdr3_nt: TGCGCCAGCAGCCAGACACAGGACATTAGTAACTATGGCTACACCTTC; cdr3_aa: CASSQTQDISNYGYTF; j_call: TRBJ1-2; clone_size: NA; v_call: TRBV4-1; d_call: NA
cdr3_nt: TGTGCCAGCGGGACAGGTCAGGACAATGAGCAGTTCTTC; cdr3_aa: CASGTGQDNEQFF; j_call: TRBJ2-1; clone_size: NA; v_call: TRBV9; d_call: TRBD1
cdr3_nt: TGCGCCAGCAGCCCCGGACCCATGACAGACCTTTATAGCAATCAGCCCCAGCATTTT; cdr3_aa: CASSPGPMTDLYSNQPQHF; j_call: TRBJ1-5; clone_size: once; v_call: TRBV5-1; d_call: NA
cdr3_nt: TGTGCCAGCAGCGTAGGACAAACTGGAAACACCATATATTTT; cdr3_aa: CASSVGQTGNTIYF; j_call: TRBJ1-3; clone_size: NA; v_call: TRBV9; d_call: NA
cdr3_nt: TGTGCCAGCAGCCGACCCGAGACTAGCGAAAAAGAGACCCAGTACTTC; cdr3_aa: CASSRPETSEKETQYF; j_call: TRBJ2-5; clone_size: NA; v_call: TRBV3-1/TRBV3-2; d_call: TRBD2
cdr3_nt: TGTGCCAGCAGTTACAGTGGGTCTGGAAACACCATATATTTT; cdr3_aa: CASSYSGSGNTIYF; j_call: TRBJ1-3; clone_size: NA; v_call: TRBV6-5; d_call: NA
cdr3_nt: TGTGCCAGCAACCAGGGGGGCGACTATGGCTACACCTTC; cdr3_aa: CASNQGGDYGYTF; j_call: TRBJ1-2; clone_size: NA; v_call: TRBV6-5; d_call: TRBD1
cdr3_nt: TGTGCCAGCAGCTTCGTTGGGGATACTGAAGCTTTCTTT; cdr3_aa: CASSFVGDTEAFF; j_call: TRBJ1-1; clone_size: NA; v_call: TRBV5-6; d_call: NA
cdr3_nt: TGCGCCAGCAGTATGGGCGGACCCCTAGAACTGTTTTTT; cdr3_aa: CASSMGGPLELFF; j_call: TRBJ1-4; clone_size: NA; v_call: TRBV5-1; d_call: NA
cdr3_nt: TGTGCCAGCAGCGTAACGACAGAGAACTATGGCTACACCTTC; cdr3_aa: CASSVTTENYGYTF; j_call: TRBJ1-2; clone_size: NA; v_call: TRBV7-9; d_call: NA
cdr3_nt: TGCGCCAGCAGCCCAATCGCAGCGGCAGATACGCAGTATTTT; cdr3_aa: CASSPIAAADTQYF; j_call: TRBJ2-3; clone_size: NA; v_call: TRBV4-1; d_call: NA
cdr3_nt: TGTGCCTGGAGCGTAGGCCGGGGCCTGGCCGGCAAAGTGGCTTTCTTT; cdr3_aa: CAWSVGRGLAGKVAFF; j_call: TRBJ1-1; clone_size: NA; v_call: TRBV30; d_call: NA
cdr3_nt: TGTGCCTGGAGTACCGGCCTTGGTGGGAACACCATATATTTT; cdr3_aa: CAWSTGLGGNTIYF; j_call: TRBJ1-3; clone_size: once; v_call: TRBV30; d_call: NA
cdr3_nt: TGTGCCAGCAGTTACTCGGGCAGGGTTCCACCCAGTGAGCAGTTCTTC; cdr3_aa: CASSYSGRVPPSEQFF; j_call: TRBJ2-1; clone_size: NA; v_call: TRBV6-2/TRBV6-3; d_call: NA
cdr3_nt: TGTGCCAGCAGCCCAGGACAGGGGAGTGGGTCCAAAAACATTCAGTACTTC; cdr3_aa: CASSPGQGSGSKNIQYF; j_call: TRBJ2-4; clone_size: NA; v_call: TRBV13; d_call: TRBD1
cdr3_nt: TGCAGTGCTCTCCTCGGGTACGAGCAGTACTTC; cdr3_aa: CSALLGYEQYF; j_call: TRBJ2-7; clone_size: NA; v_call: TRBV20-1; d_call: NA
cdr3_nt: TGTGCCAGCAGCTTGACAGGCTACGAGCAGTACTTC; cdr3_aa: CASSLTGYEQYF; j_call: TRBJ2-7; clone_size: NA; v_call: TRBV7-9; d_call: NA
cdr3_nt: TGTGCCAGCTCCCCACACTCCCGGGGGTACGAGCAGTACTTC; cdr3_aa: CASSPHSRGYEQYF; j_call: TRBJ2-7; clone_size: NA; v_call: TRBV18; d_call: NA
cdr3_nt: TGTGCCAGCACTCACTCCTCCTCTGGGGCCAACGTCCTGACTTTC; cdr3_aa: CASTHSSSGANVLTF; j_call: TRBJ2-6; clone_size: NA; v_call: TRBV6-6; d_call: NA